A selection of T cell receptor beta chains follows, all from one sample in a study of control samples from healthy donors and cancer patients. The data were produced by immunoSEQ multiplex PCR, yet TCRdb's version contains in-frame clones alone and is incomplete. Of about 170,000 clones in the sample, about nine tenths were seen once. Material: blood. The receptor set was obtained from a woman aged 25 to 39 in good health. Both conserved end residues are part of each CDR3. A D gene is named only where the DNA matches it firmly. Clone size, where shown, is once, few, many, or a class for clones that have expanded.

d_call: TRBD1
j_call: TRBJ1-2
cdr3_length: 15
clone_size: NA
v_call: TRBV24-1
cdr3_nt: TGTGCCACCAGTGACCCCGACAGGGGGAGGTTCGGCTACACCTTC
cdr3_aa: CATSDPDRGRFGYTF

d_call: TRBD2
j_call: TRBJ2-1
cdr3_length: 13
clone_size: NA
v_call: TRBV19
cdr3_nt: TGTGCCAGTAGTCCCTGGACTAGCAATGAGCAGTTCTTC
cdr3_aa: CASSPWTSNEQFF

d_call: NA
j_call: TRBJ2-5
cdr3_length: 16
clone_size: NA
v_call: TRBV7-2
cdr3_nt: TGTGCCAGCAGCCCTAGGTGGGGGGCGGGACAAGAGACCCAGTACTTC
cdr3_aa: CASSPRWGAGQETQYF

d_call: NA
j_call: TRBJ2-3
cdr3_length: 14
clone_size: NA
v_call: TRBV7-8
cdr3_nt: TGTGCCAGCAGCTTAGGGTTAGGGCCAGATACGCAGTATTTT
cdr3_aa: CASSLGLGPDTQYF

d_call: TRBD1
j_call: TRBJ2-3
cdr3_length: 16
clone_size: NA
v_call: TRBV19
cdr3_nt: TGTGCCAGTAGTACCGGGACAGGGGTCAGCACAGATACGCAGTATTTT
cdr3_aa: CASSTGTGVSTDTQYF

d_call: TRBD2
j_call: TRBJ2-7
cdr3_length: 14
clone_size: NA
v_call: TRBV27
cdr3_nt: TGTGCCAGCAGTGCTAGCGGGAGTGGGAACGAGCAGTACTTC
cdr3_aa: CASSASGSGNEQYF

d_call: NA
j_call: TRBJ2-5
cdr3_length: 15
clone_size: NA
v_call: TRBV21-1
cdr3_nt: TGTGCCAGCAGCAAACTGGACAGGCGCCAAGAGACCCAGTACTTC
cdr3_aa: CASSKLDRRQETQYF

d_call: NA
j_call: TRBJ1-5
cdr3_length: 13
clone_size: NA
v_call: TRBV19
cdr3_nt: TGTGCCAGTAGTATAACAGGGACTCAGCCCCAGCATTTT
cdr3_aa: CASSITGTQPQHF

d_call: NA
j_call: TRBJ2-2
cdr3_length: 14
clone_size: NA
v_call: TRBV19
cdr3_nt: TGTGCCAGTAGCTATACCGGGAGCGCCGGGGAGCTGTTTTTT
cdr3_aa: CASSYTGSAGELFF

d_call: NA
j_call: TRBJ1-5
cdr3_length: 14
clone_size: NA
v_call: TRBV10-3
cdr3_nt: TGTGCCATCAGGGACAGTTCTAGCAATCAGCCCCAGCATTTT
cdr3_aa: CAIRDSSSNQPQHF

d_call: TRBD1
j_call: TRBJ1-5
cdr3_length: 13
clone_size: NA
v_call: TRBV5-5
cdr3_nt: TGTGCCAGCAGCACGGACAGGGGTCAGCCCCAGCATTTT
cdr3_aa: CASSTDRGQPQHF

d_call: NA
j_call: TRBJ1-2
cdr3_length: 14
clone_size: NA
v_call: TRBV3-1/TRBV3-2
cdr3_nt: TGTGCCAGCAGCCAAGAAAGGGCGAACTATGGCTACACCTTC
cdr3_aa: CASSQERANYGYTF

d_call: NA
j_call: TRBJ2-7
cdr3_length: 12
clone_size: NA
v_call: TRBV11-1
cdr3_nt: TGTGCCAGCAGCCGCCACCCCTACGAGCAGTACTTC
cdr3_aa: CASSRHPYEQYF

d_call: NA
j_call: TRBJ1-2
cdr3_length: 13
clone_size: NA
v_call: TRBV3-1/TRBV3-2
cdr3_nt: TGTGCCAGCAGCCAACGGGGTAACTATGGCTACACCTTC
cdr3_aa: CASSQRGNYGYTF

d_call: TRBD1
j_call: TRBJ1-2
cdr3_length: 13
clone_size: NA
v_call: TRBV12-3/TRBV12-4
cdr3_nt: TGTGCCAGCACGTCCGGGACAGGGTATGGCTACACCTTC
cdr3_aa: CASTSGTGYGYTF

d_call: NA
j_call: TRBJ1-1
cdr3_length: 13
clone_size: NA
v_call: TRBV14
cdr3_nt: TGTGCCAGCAGCCATCGCCTGAACACTGAAGCTTTCTTT
cdr3_aa: CASSHRLNTEAFF

d_call: NA
j_call: TRBJ1-4
cdr3_length: 15
clone_size: NA
v_call: TRBV5-1
cdr3_nt: TGCGCCAGCAGCTTGGCGGAGGGAGCTAATGAAAAACTGTTTTTT
cdr3_aa: CASSLAEGANEKLFF

d_call: TRBD1
j_call: TRBJ2-1
cdr3_length: 13
clone_size: NA
v_call: TRBV7-9
cdr3_nt: TGTGCCAGCAGCGCCGGGACAGGGAATGAGCAGTTCTTC
cdr3_aa: CASSAGTGNEQFF

d_call: TRBD1
j_call: TRBJ2-1
cdr3_length: 16
clone_size: NA
v_call: TRBV15
cdr3_nt: TGTGCCACCAGCACCGGGACAGGAAGCTCCTACAATGAGCAGTTCTTC
cdr3_aa: CATSTGTGSSYNEQFF

d_call: TRBD1
j_call: TRBJ1-6
cdr3_length: 15
clone_size: NA
v_call: TRBV28
cdr3_nt: TGTGCCAGCAGTCGCCAGGGGGAGAGGAATTCACCCCTCCACTTT
cdr3_aa: CASSRQGERNSPLHF

d_call: NA
j_call: TRBJ2-7
cdr3_length: 14
clone_size: NA
v_call: TRBV28
cdr3_nt: TGTGCCAGCAGTGACAGGAGGAGCTCCTACGAGCAGTACTTC
cdr3_aa: CASSDRRSSYEQYF

d_call: TRBD1
j_call: TRBJ2-4
cdr3_length: 15
clone_size: NA
v_call: TRBV19
cdr3_nt: TGTGCCAGTAGTATCCCGGCAGGGGGCATTGACATTCAGTACTTC
cdr3_aa: CASSIPAGGIDIQYF

d_call: NA
j_call: TRBJ1-1
cdr3_length: 13
clone_size: NA
v_call: TRBV6-5
cdr3_nt: TGTGCCAGCAGGGCCGGGGAGAACACTGAAGCTTTCTTT
cdr3_aa: CASRAGENTEAFF

d_call: TRBD2
j_call: TRBJ2-3
cdr3_length: 16
clone_size: once
v_call: TRBV2
cdr3_nt: TGTGCCAGCACGGCTAGCGGGGGCTGGCCCACAGATACGCAGTATTTT
cdr3_aa: CASTASGGWPTDTQYF

d_call: TRBD2
j_call: TRBJ2-5
cdr3_length: 16
clone_size: NA
v_call: TRBV18
cdr3_nt: TGTGCCAGCTCACCACCGGGAGCGGGGGCCCAAGAGACCCAGTACTTC
cdr3_aa: CASSPPGAGAQETQYF

d_call: NA
j_call: TRBJ1-5
cdr3_length: 15
clone_size: NA
v_call: TRBV3-1/TRBV3-2
cdr3_nt: TGTGCCAGCAGCCAAGGCCCCAGCGTCGGAGGGCCCCAGCATTTT
cdr3_aa: CASSQGPSVGGPQHF

d_call: TRBD2
j_call: TRBJ2-3
cdr3_length: 16
clone_size: NA
v_call: TRBV2
cdr3_nt: TGTGCCAGCAGTGAAGGGATTAGCGGGGCAACAGATACGCAGTATTTT
cdr3_aa: CASSEGISGATDTQYF

d_call: NA
j_call: TRBJ2-1
cdr3_length: 13
clone_size: few
v_call: TRBV28
cdr3_nt: TGTGCCAGCAGTTTATTAGCGCGGGATGAGCAGTTCTTC
cdr3_aa: CASSLLARDEQFF

d_call: NA
j_call: TRBJ1-5
cdr3_length: 16
clone_size: NA
v_call: TRBV19
cdr3_nt: TGTGCCAGTAGTATCCTTGCAGGGTTGAGCAATCAGCCCCAGCATTTT
cdr3_aa: CASSILAGLSNQPQHF

d_call: NA
j_call: TRBJ1-5
cdr3_length: 13
clone_size: NA
v_call: TRBV5-6
cdr3_nt: TGTGCCAGCAGCTTATCAGGGGAGAGGCCCCAGCATTTT
cdr3_aa: CASSLSGERPQHF

d_call: NA
j_call: TRBJ1-2
cdr3_length: 15
clone_size: NA
v_call: TRBV28
cdr3_nt: TGTGCCAGCAGATCTCGGGGGCGCTCTAGCTATGGCTACACCTTC
cdr3_aa: CASRSRGRSSYGYTF

d_call: NA
j_call: TRBJ1-4
cdr3_length: 13
clone_size: NA
v_call: TRBV5-1
cdr3_nt: TGCGCCAGCAGCTTGGACACTAATGAAAAACTGTTTTTT
cdr3_aa: CASSLDTNEKLFF

d_call: NA
j_call: TRBJ1-2
cdr3_length: 12
clone_size: once
v_call: TRBV28
cdr3_nt: TGTGCCAGCAGTTTTCGCACCTATGGCTACACCTTC
cdr3_aa: CASSFRTYGYTF

d_call: NA
j_call: TRBJ1-5
cdr3_length: 12
clone_size: once
v_call: TRBV13
cdr3_nt: TGTGCCAGCAGCGTACAGAATCAGCCCCAGCATTTT
cdr3_aa: CASSVQNQPQHF

d_call: NA
j_call: TRBJ1-2
cdr3_length: 13
clone_size: NA
v_call: TRBV7-8
cdr3_nt: TGTGCCAGCAGCTTACAACAGGGAGGGGGCTACACCTTC
cdr3_aa: CASSLQQGGGYTF

d_call: NA
j_call: TRBJ1-1
cdr3_length: 15
clone_size: NA
v_call: TRBV7-9
cdr3_nt: TGTGCCAGCAGCTCTCGGACAGCATTGAACACTGAAGCTTTCTTT
cdr3_aa: CASSSRTALNTEAFF

d_call: TRBD1
j_call: TRBJ1-6
cdr3_length: 14
clone_size: NA
v_call: TRBV28
cdr3_nt: TGTGCCAGCAGTACCGGGACAGGGAATTCACCCCTCCACTTT
cdr3_aa: CASSTGTGNSPLHF

d_call: NA
j_call: TRBJ2-6
cdr3_length: 15
clone_size: few
v_call: TRBV7-2
cdr3_nt: TGTGCCAGCAGCTTAGCGGGGTTTGGGGCCAACGTCCTGACTTTC
cdr3_aa: CASSLAGFGANVLTF

d_call: NA
j_call: TRBJ1-2
cdr3_length: 13
clone_size: NA
v_call: TRBV3-1/TRBV3-2
cdr3_nt: TGTGCCAGCAGCCATACAGATAACTATGGCTACACCTTC
cdr3_aa: CASSHTDNYGYTF

d_call: TRBD2
j_call: TRBJ2-3
cdr3_length: 16
clone_size: NA
v_call: TRBV24-1
cdr3_nt: TGTGCCACCAGTGATCCCGGACTAGCGAGCACAGATACGCAGTATTTT
cdr3_aa: CATSDPGLASTDTQYF

d_call: NA
j_call: TRBJ2-1
cdr3_length: 13
clone_size: NA
v_call: TRBV28
cdr3_nt: TGTGCCAGCCCCAGGGGGGGACTCAATGAGCAGTTCTTC
cdr3_aa: CASPRGGLNEQFF